Listed below are T cell receptor beta chains from one sample, sequenced in a study of Ad26.COV2.S vaccination and SARS-CoV-2 variants. This table comes from immunoSEQ multiplex PCR, and its TCRdb copy is limited to in-frame clones, with some not included. The sample has roughly 300,000 clones; about nine tenths are singletons. The sample was peripheral blood, taken in a trial of Ad26.COV2.S vaccine versus placebo. The receptors here all came from a person aged 18-60 years who received the Ad26.COV2.S COVID-19 vaccine or a placebo. Both conserved end residues are part of each CDR3. A D gene is named only where the DNA matches it firmly. Some rows have no size entry. The others give once, few or many, or a class for an expanded clone.

. | TRBD2 | TRBJ2-1 | 15 | TRBV7-2 | TGTGCCAGCAGCCGGTCTAGCGGGGGTGTCGGGGGGCAGTTCTTC | CASSRSSGGVGGQFF
. | TRBD1 | TRBJ1-1 | 13 | TRBV7-9 | TGTGCCAGCACCGGGACAGCGAACACTGAAGCTTTCTTT | CASTGTANTEAFF
once | TRBD2 | TRBJ2-5 | 15 | TRBV7-3 | TGTGCCAGCAGCTCAGCGGGAGGGCGGCAAGAGACCCAGTACTTC | CASSSAGGRQETQYF
. | TRBD1 | TRBJ1-5 | 14 | TRBV10-3 | TGTGCCATCAGTGAAGGACAGGGCGAACAGCCCCAGCATTTT | CAISEGQGEQPQHF
. | . | TRBJ2-5 | 14 | TRBV3-1/TRBV3-2 | TGTGCCAGCAGCCAAGATAGACAGCCGGAGACCCAGTACTTC | CASSQDRQPETQYF
. | . | TRBJ1-1 | 14 | TRBV19 | TGTGCCAGTAGTATTGTAGGCAGGGCTACTGAAGCTTTCTTT | CASSIVGRATEAFF
. | . | TRBJ1-1 | 14 | TRBV14 | TGTGCCAGCAGCCAAGTCTTAGGGACTTTGGAAGCTTTCTTT | CASSQVLGTLEAFF
. | . | TRBJ2-7 | 16 | TRBV7-6 | TGTGCCAGCAGCTCCTGGAGGCGAACAGCCAGTTACGAGCAGTACTTC | CASSSWRRTASYEQYF
. | . | TRBJ2-7 | 17 | TRBV18 | TGTGCCAGCTCACCTCGTCAGGGATCCATTGGAAACTACGAGCAGTACTTC | CASSPRQGSIGNYEQYF
. | TRBD2 | TRBJ2-4 | 14 | TRBV5-6 | TGTGCCAGCAGCTGGGGACTAGAGGAAAACATTCAGTACTTC | CASSWGLEENIQYF
. | TRBD1 | TRBJ2-7 | 17 | TRBV30 | TGTGCCTGGAGTGTATTGAAGACCGGGACAGGGACCTACGAGCAGTACTTC | CAWSVLKTGTGTYEQYF
. | . | TRBJ1-5 | 15 | TRBV4-2 | TGTGCCAGCAGCCAAGATCTGAAGAGCTTCGAGCCCCAGCATTTT | CASSQDLKSFEPQHF
. | . | TRBJ2-7 | 11 | TRBV12-3/TRBV12-4 | TGTGCCATCGGAAGTCCCTACGAGCAGTACTTC | CAIGSPYEQYF
. | . | TRBJ2-7 | 18 | TRBV24-1 | TGTGCCACCAGTGATCCGTGCGAGGTCGGGCTCAAATACTACGAGCAGTACTTC | CATSDPCEVGLKYYEQYF
. | TRBD1 | TRBJ1-2 | 15 | TRBV28 | TGTGCCAGCAGTTCCAACAGGGGGCGCGGCTATGGCTACACCTTC | CASSSNRGRGYGYTF
. | TRBD1 | TRBJ1-6 | 14 | TRBV6-5 | TGTGCCAGCAGCTACAGGGGGCAGAATTCACCCCTCCACTTT | CASSYRGQNSPLHF
. | . | TRBJ2-7 | 14 | TRBV5-1 | TGCGCCAGCAGCTCGCGGGACGGAGGATACGAGCAGTACTTC | CASSSRDGGYEQYF
. | TRBD1 | TRBJ1-1 | 18 | TRBV4-1 | TGCGCCAGCAGCTCTCGACCGGGGACAGGGGCTTCGAACACTGAAGCTTTCTTT | CASSSRPGTGASNTEAFF
few | . | TRBJ1-1 | 14 | TRBV7-2 | TGTGCCAGCAGCCCAGCTCTTTTGAACACTGAAGCTTTCTTT | CASSPALLNTEAFF
. | . | TRBJ2-2 | 13 | TRBV19 | TGTGCCAGTTTCGGACTGCACACCGGGGAGCTGTTTTTT | CASFGLHTGELFF
. | . | TRBJ2-1 | 17 | TRBV12-2 | . | CASRFTPYSCAYNEQFF
. | . | TRBJ2-4 | 16 | TRBV4-1 | TGCGCCAGCAGCCAAGTTGGGACGTTAGCCAAAAACATTCAGTACTTC | CASSQVGTLAKNIQYF
. | TRBD1 | TRBJ1-4 | 16 | TRBV25-1 | TGTGCCAGCCAAGGGGACCCACCGGGACAGCCAGAAAAACTGTTTTTT | CASQGDPPGQPEKLFF
. | TRBD1 | TRBJ2-7 | 16 | TRBV5-4 | TGTGCCAGCAGCTTGCCCGGGACAGGAGCTTCCTACGAGCAGTACTTC | CASSLPGTGASYEQYF
. | . | TRBJ2-4 | 15 | TRBV7-2 | TGTGCCAGCAGCCCCCGGGGGTGGACAAAAAACATTCAGTACTTC | CASSPRGWTKNIQYF
few | . | TRBJ1-5 | 15 | TRBV6-5 | TGTGCCAGCAGAAAGACAGGAGTTAGCAATCAGCCCCAGCATTTT | CASRKTGVSNQPQHF
. | TRBD1 | TRBJ1-5 | 14 | TRBV7-2 | TGTGCCAGCAGCCCAGGGGGCAGCAATCAGCCCCAGCATTTT | CASSPGGSNQPQHF
. | TRBD1 | TRBJ2-7 | 15 | TRBV13 | TGTGCCAGCAGCCCCCACAGGGGTAAGAACTACGAGCAGTACTTC | CASSPHRGKNYEQYF
. | TRBD2 | TRBJ2-3 | 20 | TRBV14 | TGTGCCAGCAGCCACCCCACTAGCGGGAGGCTATACTACGAGGGGAATACGCAGTATTTT | CASSHPTSGRLYYEGNTQYF
. | TRBD1 | TRBJ2-5 | 15 | TRBV24-1 | TGTGCCACCAGCGCACAGGGGGCAGGGGGAGAGACCCAGTACTTC | CATSAQGAGGETQYF
. | TRBD1 | TRBJ2-7 | 16 | TRBV6-2/TRBV6-3 | TGTGCCAGCAGTTACGATCCGGGACAGGGGGCTTACGAGCAGTACTTC | CASSYDPGQGAYEQYF
. | TRBD1 | TRBJ2-7 | 17 | TRBV9 | TGTGCCAGCAGCGTTCACGCCGGGACAGCCGAATCCTACGAGCAGTACTTC | CASSVHAGTAESYEQYF
. | . | TRBJ1-2 | 14 | TRBV5-6 | TGTGCCAGCAGCTTACGCTGGCGAGACTCTGGCTACACCTTC | CASSLRWRDSGYTF
once | . | TRBJ1-5 | 16 | TRBV4-1 | TGCGCCAGCAGCCAAGAGGGGTCTATGGGCAATCAGCCCCAGCATTTT | CASSQEGSMGNQPQHF
few | . | TRBJ2-2 | 12 | TRBV7-6 | TGTGCCAGCAGCAAATACACCGGGGAGCTGTTTTTT | CASSKYTGELFF
. | . | TRBJ2-1 | 11 | TRBV12-3/TRBV12-4 | TGTGCCAGCAGCCTAAGGTATGAGCAGTTCTTC | CASSLRYEQFF
. | . | TRBJ2-2 | 13 | TRBV7-8 | TGTGCCAGCATCAGGGGAAACACCGGGGAGCTGTTTTTT | CASIRGNTGELFF
. | . | TRBJ2-6 | 16 | TRBV5-1 | TGCGCCAGCAGCTTAACAACGTACTCTGGGGCCAACGTCCTGACTTTC | CASSLTTYSGANVLTF
once | . | TRBJ1-2 | 13 | TRBV12-5 | TGTGCTAGTGCGGCGGCTCCTAACTATGGCTACACCTTC | CASAAAPNYGYTF
. | . | TRBJ1-2 | 15 | TRBV4-2 | TGTGCCAGCAGCCAAGGGAGTGCGGTTGACGGTGGCTACACCTTC | CASSQGSAVDGGYTF
few | . | TRBJ1-1 | 12 | TRBV19 | TGTGCCAGTAGTATCTGGGAGGGCAACTCTTTCTTT | CASSIWEGNSFF
. | . | TRBJ2-2 | 11 | TRBV6-5 | TGTGCCAGCTCCCGGTCCGGGGAGCTGTTTTTT | CASSRSGELFF